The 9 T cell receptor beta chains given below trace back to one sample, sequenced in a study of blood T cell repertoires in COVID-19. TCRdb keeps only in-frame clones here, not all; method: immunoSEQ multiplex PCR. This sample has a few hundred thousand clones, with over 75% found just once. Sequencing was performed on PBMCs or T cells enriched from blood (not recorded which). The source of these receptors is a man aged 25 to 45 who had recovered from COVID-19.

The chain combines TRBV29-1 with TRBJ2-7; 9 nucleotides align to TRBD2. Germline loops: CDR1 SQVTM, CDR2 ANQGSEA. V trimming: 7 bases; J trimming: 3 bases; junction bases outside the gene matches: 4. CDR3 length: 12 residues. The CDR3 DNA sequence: TGCAGCGCGACTAGCGGTTTCTACGAGCAGTACTTC. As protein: CSATSGFYEQYF.

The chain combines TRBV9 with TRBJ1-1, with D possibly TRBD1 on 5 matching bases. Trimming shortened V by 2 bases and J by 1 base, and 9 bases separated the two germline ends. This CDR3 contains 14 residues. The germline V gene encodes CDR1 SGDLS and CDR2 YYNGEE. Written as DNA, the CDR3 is TGTGCCAGCAGCGTGCAGGGAACGAACACTGAAGCTTTCTTT. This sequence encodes CASSVQGTNTEAFF.

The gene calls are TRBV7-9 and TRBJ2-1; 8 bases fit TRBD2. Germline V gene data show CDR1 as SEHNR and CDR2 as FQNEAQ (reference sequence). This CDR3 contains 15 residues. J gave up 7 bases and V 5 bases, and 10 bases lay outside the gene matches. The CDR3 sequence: CASSPPGTSGNEQFF. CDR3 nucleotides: TGTGCCAGCAGCCCCCCCGGGACTAGTGGGAATGAGCAGTTCTTC.

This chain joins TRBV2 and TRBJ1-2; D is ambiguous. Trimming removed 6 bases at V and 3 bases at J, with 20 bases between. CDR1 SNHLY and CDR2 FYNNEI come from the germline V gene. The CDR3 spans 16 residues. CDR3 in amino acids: CASRSQDGRWDYGYTF. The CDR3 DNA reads TGTGCCAGCAGAAGCCAGGATGGCCGCTGGGACTATGGCTACACCTTC.

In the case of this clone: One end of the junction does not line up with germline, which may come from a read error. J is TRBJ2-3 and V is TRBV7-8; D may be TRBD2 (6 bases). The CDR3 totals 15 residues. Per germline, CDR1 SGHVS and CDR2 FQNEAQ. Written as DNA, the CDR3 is TGTGCCAGCACCTTATACCGGGACTTCGCTAATACGCAGTATTTT. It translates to CASTLYRDFANTQYF.

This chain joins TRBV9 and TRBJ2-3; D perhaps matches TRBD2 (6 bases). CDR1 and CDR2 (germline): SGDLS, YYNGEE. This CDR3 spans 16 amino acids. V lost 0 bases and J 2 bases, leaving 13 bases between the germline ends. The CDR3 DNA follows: TGTGCCAGCAGCGTAGGCGGTAGCGGCCTCACAGATACGCAGTATTTT. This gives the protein CASSVGGSGLTDTQYF.

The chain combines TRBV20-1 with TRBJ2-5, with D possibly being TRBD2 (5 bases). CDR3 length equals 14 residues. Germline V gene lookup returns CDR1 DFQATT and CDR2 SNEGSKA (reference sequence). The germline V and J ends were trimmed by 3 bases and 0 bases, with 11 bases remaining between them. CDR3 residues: CSASSAPYQETQYF. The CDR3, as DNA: TGCAGTGCTAGTAGCGCCCCCTACCAAGAGACCCAGTACTTC.

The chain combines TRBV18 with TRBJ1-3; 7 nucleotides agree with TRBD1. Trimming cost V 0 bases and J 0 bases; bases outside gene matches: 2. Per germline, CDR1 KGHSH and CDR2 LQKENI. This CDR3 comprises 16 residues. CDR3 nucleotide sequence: TGTGCCAGCTCACCACCGGGGACAGTCTCTGGAAACACCATATATTTT. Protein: CASSPPGTVSGNTIYF.

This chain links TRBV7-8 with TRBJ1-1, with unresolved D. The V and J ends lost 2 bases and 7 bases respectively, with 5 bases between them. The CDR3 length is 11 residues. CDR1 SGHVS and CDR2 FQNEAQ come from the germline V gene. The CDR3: CASSLISEAFF. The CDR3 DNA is TGTGCCAGCAGCTTAATTAGTGAAGCTTTCTTT.